This T cell receptor beta chain came from a study of OX40 agonist ivuxolimab in advanced cancers. The method was immunoSEQ multiplex PCR; TCRdb's version includes in-frame clones alone and lacks a portion of them. This repertoire shows some 72,000 clones, 92% found once; its top ten account for 2.5% to 3.5%. Per the germline V gene, CDR1 is MNHEY and CDR2 is SMNVEV (reference sequence). Trimming took off 3 bases at V and 8 bases at J, with 16 bases between the two ends. The CDR3 totals 14 residues. As for this clone: Its antigen is unidentified.

General observations from the study: Expanded peripheral T-cell antigen specificity went undetermined. At 0.1 to 3.0 mg/kg, CD4+ and CD8+ blood T cells expanded clonally by week 6.

The clonotype was recovered from an adult with an advanced solid tumor such as melanoma, head and neck, liver or kidney cancer. This chain uses TRBV27 with TRBJ1-2; no firm D call. The material sequenced was CD4+ or CD8+ T cells sorted from blood, taken in a trial of the OX40 agonist ivuxolimab. CDR3 sequence: CASSFSSYGDGYTF. The CDR3 bases are TGTGCCAGCAGTTTCAGTAGTTATGGTGACGGCTACACCTTC.